This TCR beta chain is from a study of breast tumors, draining lymph nodes, adjacent tissues. The study, taken as a whole, reports: Tumor repertoires ranked between lymph nodes and nontumor tissue in diversity, with V and J gene preferences. Data only fit, rather than demonstrated, lymph node origin of most tumor T cells. Data fit most tumor T cells coming from lymph node, expanding in tumor. Luminal-like breast cancer showed significantly higher tumor–nontumor repertoire similarity than basal-like.

This clonotype appeared a single time. As yet, its antigen is unknown. A single record per CDR3 protein comes from TCRdb applying MiXCR to the multiplex PCR reads. The data show about 15,000 distinct CDR3 sequences, under 60% seen once. The sample consisted of tumor-adjacent breast tissue. The receptor comes from a female donor with breast cancer. Some clones in this sample may be carry-over from other donors' samples.

CDR3 sequence reads: CSASASGTDTQYF. The CDR3 DNA reads as TGCAGTGCTAGTGCTAGCGGCACAGATACGCAGTATTTT. This chain links TRBV20-1 with TRBJ2-3, with D maybe TRBD2 (6 bases). Germline V lookup: CDR1 DFQATT, CDR2 SNEGSKA (reference sequence). The CDR3 consists of 13 residues. The ends were cut back, 3 bases at V and 1 base at J, with 8 bases in the middle.